This T cell receptor beta chain came from a study of blood T cell repertoires in COVID-19. Germline V lookup: CDR1 SNHLY, CDR2 FYNNEI. Losses at the gene ends were 6 bases for V and 2 bases for J; bases not matched to a gene: 7. The CDR3 sequence is 15 residues long. Sequencing was performed with immunoSEQ multiplex PCR; in TCRdb, only in-frame clones are kept and a portion is missing. Of roughly 190,000 clones listed, roughly 85% are singletons. This TCR was sampled from a woman in her sixties or seventies with acute or convalescent COVID-19. The chain employs TRBV2 and TRBJ1-5; 7 positions match TRBD1. The specimen was peripheral blood. The CDR3 DNA follows: TGTGCCAGCAGCCAGGGGGTTGGGGGCAATCAGCCCCAGCATTTT. Translating it yields CASSQGVGGNQPQHF.